The 18 T cell receptor beta chains reported below all come from one sample, sequenced in a study of T cell responses to AZD1222 COVID-19 vaccine. Repertoires were generated with immunoSEQ multiplex PCR, while TCRdb's copy carries only in-frame clones and drops some. The table records 89,000 or so clones, 80% to 95% of them present only once. Source: peripheral blood, taken 28 days after the second AZD1222 dose. The receptors originated from an adult who received the AZD1222 COVID-19 vaccine.

V is TRBV2 and J is TRBJ1-2; 10 bases agree with TRBD1. The CDR3 runs to 17 residues. Germline V gene data show CDR1 as SNHLY and CDR2 as FYNNEI. V lost 3 bases to trimming and J lost 3 bases; unmatched junction nucleotides: 10. The CDR3 is CASSDPGQGITDYGYTF. DNA of the CDR3: TGTGCCAGCAGTGACCCGGGACAGGGGATAACCGACTATGGCTACACCTTC.

This chain uses TRBV27 with TRBJ2-3; a weak D match, TRBD2 (5 bases). Trimming cost V 8 bases and J 6 bases, with 12 bases left between them. The CDR3 has 12 amino acids. Looked up from germline, CDR1 is MNHEY and CDR2 is SMNVEV (reference sequence). The CDR3 DNA reads as TGTGCCAGCGCGGGCGCTGGGGATACGCAGTATTTT. Translation gives CASAGAGDTQYF.

The table lists this clone with a count of one. The chain joins TRBV18 to TRBJ2-2, with 7 bases lining up with TRBD1. The V and J ends lost 3 bases and 3 bases, in that order; junction bases with no gene match: 1. The CDR3 has 14 residues. The germline CDR1 and CDR2 sequences are KGHSH and LQKENI. The CDR3, as DNA: TGTGCCAGCTCACCGGGACAGTACACCGGGGAGCTGTTTTTT. Its translation is CASSPGQYTGELFF.

The chain employs TRBV28 and TRBJ2-7; TRBD1 matches at 7 bases. The CDR3 consists of 12 residues. The V segment lost 7 bases and the J segment 4 bases; nucleotides outside the gene matches: 4. CDR1 is MDHEN, CDR2 SYDVKM, per germline. In DNA form, the CDR3 reads TGTGCCAGCAACCACAGGGGTTACGAGCAGTACTTC. It codes for CASNHRGYEQYF.

V gene TRBV9 combines with J gene TRBJ2-1; TRBD2 matches 9 bases. V lost 0 bases and J lost 4; bases outside the gene matches: 17. CDR3 length equals 20 residues. Germline V gene data show CDR1 as SGDLS and CDR2 as YYNGEE. The CDR3: CASSVGASSGMSGRYNEQFF. The CDR3 DNA reads as TGTGCCAGCAGCGTAGGGGCCTCTAGCGGGATGTCGGGTAGGTACAATGAGCAGTTCTTC.

The V gene is TRBV19, the J gene TRBJ2-7, with 10 bases fitting TRBD2. The V segment lost 6 bases and the J segment 5 bases; nucleotides outside the gene matches: 10. CDR1 is LNHDA and CDR2 is SQIVND in the germline V gene (reference sequence). This CDR3 is built from 15 residues. The CDR3 spells CASRRRSGGAHEQYF. CDR3 nucleotides: TGTGCCAGTAGGAGGCGGAGCGGGGGGGCTCACGAGCAGTACTTC.

The V gene is TRBV3-1 (or the pseudogene TRBV3-2), the J gene TRBJ2-7; D call uncertain. Looked up from germline, CDR1 is LGHDT and CDR2 is YNNKEL (reference sequence). The CDR3 runs to 12 residues. V shed 0 bases and J shed 9 bases, with 9 bases lying between them. The DNA of the CDR3 is TGTGCCAGCAGCCAAGATCGCCTCCGGCAGTACTTC. It specifies CASSQDRLRQYF.

J is TRBJ2-1 and V is TRBV24-1, with D perhaps matching TRBD2 (5 bases). CDR3 length: 17 amino acids. Germline CDR1 reads KGHDR; CDR2 reads SFDVKD. Trimming removed 3 bases at V and 8 bases at J, with 22 bases between. For the CDR3, the DNA is TGTGCCACCAGTGATCCCGATGGGCTAGCTCGCACCGATGAGCAGTTCTTC. It specifies CATSDPDGLARTDEQFF.

The CDR3 loop is CASTEQGNTEAFF. The CDR3 DNA is TGCGCCAGCACCGAACAGGGGAACACTGAAGCTTTCTTT. This chain joins TRBV5-1 and TRBJ1-1; maybe TRBD1 (6 bases). Germline V gives CDR1 SGHRS, CDR2 YFSETQ. With 6 bases removed from V and 1 base from J, the gap between germline ends came to 10 bases. This CDR3 contains 13 residues.

The chain carries TRBV6-6 and TRBJ1-2; D might be TRBD1 (6 bases). CDR3 length equals 14 residues. V lost 6 bases, J lost 3 bases, and 14 bases lay in between. Germline V lookup: CDR1 MNHNY, CDR2 SVGAGI (reference sequence). The CDR3 DNA reads TGTGCCAGCAGGTTGGCAGGGGCGGACTATGGCTACACCTTC. As protein: CASRLAGADYGYTF.

The chain combines TRBV29-1 with TRBJ2-2; TRBD1 is a possible D gene (6 bases). The germline gives CDR1 SQVTM, CDR2 ANQGSEA. The CDR3 spans 13 residues. Between the trimmed V and J ends, which lost 7 bases and 3 bases, there was a span of 12 bases. The CDR3 spells CSARQGYTGELFF. The CDR3 DNA follows: TGCAGCGCCCGCCAGGGGTACACCGGGGAGCTGTTTTTT.

This clone was observed a single time. The chain is built from TRBV7-2 and TRBJ2-3, with D tentatively TRBD2 (7 bases). CDR3 length equals 13 residues. The V gene lost 5 bases and the J gene lost 2 bases, with 8 bases spanning the gap. Germline V gives CDR1 SGHTA, CDR2 FQGNSA. The CDR3: CASSRGATDTQYF. The CDR3 nucleotides read TGTGCCAGCAGCCGGGGGGCCACAGATACGCAGTATTTT.

The rearrangement joins TRBV10-3 to TRBJ2-7; D remains unclear. Germline V lookup: CDR1 ENHRY, CDR2 SYGVKD. The CDR3 is 15 residues long. Trimming cost V 0 bases and J 2 bases, with 11 bases left between them. The chain's CDR3 is CAISESTDGAYEQYF. The CDR3 nucleotides read TGTGCCATCAGTGAGTCAACGGACGGAGCCTACGAGCAGTACTTC.

The chain links TRBV4-1 to TRBJ1-5; maybe TRBD1 (6 bases). The CDR3 is 13 amino acids. Trimming shortened V by 4 bases and J by 7 bases, and 11 bases separated the two germline ends. In germline, CDR1 is MGHRA, CDR2 YSYEKL. The CDR3 sequence: CASSLRGEQPQHF. The CDR3 DNA reads TGCGCCAGCAGCCTTAGGGGGGAACAGCCCCAGCATTTT.

The chain couples TRBV15 to TRBJ2-1, with D maybe TRBD1 (7 bases). This CDR3 contains 15 residues. The V gene's germline CDR1 is LNHNV and CDR2 YYDKDF (reference sequence). Trimming removed 1 base at V and 6 bases at J, with 13 bases between. CDR3 nucleotides: TGTGCCACCAGCAGAGTGCCAGGGGGGCGCAATGAGCAGTTCTTC. It codes for CATSRVPGGRNEQFF.

This chain joins TRBV7-3 and TRBJ1-1, with 11 bases that match TRBD1. CDR3 size: 15 residues. Germline loops: CDR1 SGHTA, CDR2 FQGTGA. V lost 1 base to trimming and J lost 6 bases; unmatched junction nucleotides: 4. CDR3 amino acids: CASSLKGQGVSEAFF. The CDR3, as DNA: TGTGCCAGCAGCTTAAAGGGACAGGGGGTCTCTGAAGCTTTCTTT.

This chain uses TRBV5-6 with TRBJ2-3; D is unclear. V gave up 0 bases and J gave up 2 bases, with 13 bases separating them. Germline lookup yields CDR1 SGHDT and CDR2 YYEEEE. CDR3 size: 16 residues. The CDR3 nucleotides are TGTGCCAGCAGCTTGGAGGGTGGCACACTCACAGATACGCAGTATTTT. It yields the protein CASSLEGGTLTDTQYF.

This clone was observed a single time. The chain is built from TRBV5-1 and TRBJ1-2, with D possibly matching TRBD1 (5 bases). V shed 3 bases and J shed 0 bases, with 12 bases lying between them. This CDR3 region has 15 residues. Per the germline V gene, CDR1 is SGHRS and CDR2 is YFSETQ. CDR3 coding DNA: TGCGCCAGCAGCTCGACAGTTATACCTAACTATGGCTACACCTTC. Translated: CASSSTVIPNYGYTF.